The next 20 T cell receptor beta chains were all read from a single sample in a study of cytomegalovirus exposure and HLA in healthy donors. Libraries were prepared by immunoSEQ multiplex PCR; TCRdb keeps only in-frame clonotypes and omits some of them. Here the sample spans 110,000 to 150,000 clones, about 95% being singletons. Sequenced sample: PBMCs. The origin of the receptors is a man between 18 and 29 years old in good health and CMV-seropositive.

This chain links TRBV5-1 with TRBJ2-5, with 8 bases identical to TRBD1. Germline V gene lookup returns CDR1 SGHRS and CDR2 YFSETQ. Trimming took 4 bases from V and 4 from J; bases not matched to a gene: 6. The CDR3 extends over 14 amino acids. The CDR3 region is CASSGTGPGETQYF. Written as DNA, the CDR3 is TGCGCCAGCAGCGGGACAGGACCCGGAGAGACCCAGTACTTC.

V and J are TRBV30 and TRBJ2-3, with unresolved D. Germline-derived CDR1 and CDR2 are GTSNPN and SVGIG (reference sequence). This CDR3 contains 13 residues. V was shortened by 1 base and J by 2 bases, with 7 bases between the two germline ends. CDR3 bases: TGTGCCTGGAGTGGACTTCTCACAGATACGCAGTATTTT. It encodes CAWSGLLTDTQYF.

The CDR3 region is CASSKDRGPTEAFF. In nucleotides, the CDR3 is TGCGCCAGCAGCAAGGACAGGGGGCCAACTGAAGCTTTCTTT. V and J are TRBV5-1 and TRBJ1-1; 11 nucleotides line up with TRBD1. The CDR3 is 14 amino acids. Germline CDR1 and CDR2: SGHRS and YFSETQ. J was trimmed by 5 bases and V by 4 bases; bases with no gene match: 4.

The V gene is TRBV7-2, the J gene TRBJ1-5; tentatively, D is TRBD1 (5 bases). V was cut by 2 bases and J by 6 bases, with 17 bases left in between. This CDR3 spans 16 amino acids. Germline V CDR1 and CDR2: SGHTA, FQGNSA. CDR3 sequence: CASSLMPGLFLQPQHF. CDR3 nucleotide sequence: TGTGCCAGCAGCTTAATGCCAGGGTTATTTCTTCAGCCCCAGCATTTT.

The rearrangement joins TRBV6-5 to TRBJ2-7; 7 nucleotides agree with TRBD2. The trim removed 2 bases at V and 6 bases at J, leaving 4 bases unmatched. This CDR3 comprises 13 residues. From germline, CDR1 is MNHEY and CDR2 SVGAGI. For the CDR3, the DNA is TGTGCCAGCAGTTACGGGGGACTAAGCGAGCAGTACTTC. As protein: CASSYGGLSEQYF.

This chain joins TRBV5-6 and TRBJ1-4; the match to TRBD1 covers 9 bases. Trimming removed 4 bases from V and 2 bases from J; junction bases left unmatched: 9. The CDR3 consists of 17 residues. Germline CDR1 is SGHDT and CDR2 is YYEEEE. As DNA, the CDR3 is TGTGCCAGCAGCGTCCGGGACAGGGAAGGCACTAATGAAAAACTGTTTTTT. Its translation is CASSVRDREGTNEKLFF.

The chain joins TRBV15 to TRBJ1-2, with 10 positions matching TRBD1. The ends lost 5 bases at V and 0 bases at J; junction bases unmatched: 6. Germline CDR1 and CDR2: LNHNV and YYDKDF (reference sequence). The CDR3 is made up of 16 amino acids. CDR3: CATSPGQGVTNYGYTF. Written as DNA, the CDR3 is TGTGCCACCAGCCCCGGACAGGGGGTCACTAACTATGGCTACACCTTC.

This clone appeared once. The rearrangement uses TRBV30 and TRBJ2-7; D is possibly TRBD1 (5 bases). Trimming shortened V by 2 bases and J by 6 bases, and 14 bases separated the two germline ends. Germline V gives CDR1 GTSNPN, CDR2 SVGIG (reference sequence). The CDR3 is 13 residues long. CDR3 amino acids: CAWSFRDWGEQYF. In DNA form, the CDR3 reads TGTGCCTGGAGTTTCAGGGATTGGGGCGAGCAGTACTTC. Using reference TRBV30 and TRBJ2-7 for the parts outside the CDR3, the full variable domain is SQTIHQWPATLVQPVGSPLSLECTVEGTSNPNLYWYRQAAGRGLQLLFYSVGIGQISSEVPQNLSASRPQDRQFILSSKKLLLSDSGFYLCAWSFRDWGEQYFGPGTRLTVT.

V usage is TRBV2 and J usage is TRBJ2-2; 7 nucleotides agree with TRBD2. Germline CDR1 reads SNHLY; CDR2 reads FYNNEI. V dropped 4 bases and J dropped 0; count of bases not matched to a gene: 2. The CDR3 totals 15 residues. The CDR3 protein is CASSVSGANTGELFF. The CDR3 region has the DNA TGTGCCAGCAGTGTCAGCGGGGCGAACACCGGGGAGCTGTTTTTT.

The V and J genes are TRBV4-1 and TRBJ2-3, with D perhaps matching TRBD2 (5 bases). Germline-derived CDR1 and CDR2 are MGHRA and YSYEKL. This CDR3 comprises 17 residues. The V end was cut by 4 bases, the J end by 0 bases, with 17 bases between. The CDR3 bases are TGCGCCAGCAGCCCCCAAGGGCGAGCGGCTAGCACAGATACGCAGTATTTT. Translated, it gives CASSPQGRAASTDTQYF.

CDR3 amino acids: CSVYRGEREQYF. The DNA for the CDR3 is TGCAGCGTCTACAGGGGGGAAAGGGAGCAGTACTTC. The genes are TRBV29-1 and TRBJ2-7; 8 bases agree with TRBD1. CDR1 and CDR2 from the germline V gene are SQVTM and ANQGSEA. V trimming: 6 bases; J trimming: 7 bases; junction bases outside the gene matches: 8. This CDR3 spans 12 amino acids.

CDR3 residues: CASSGDGDTQYF. CDR3 coding DNA: TGTGCCAGCAGCGGAGATGGAGATACGCAGTATTTT. V and J are TRBV7-2 and TRBJ2-3; no clear D. From germline, CDR1 is SGHTA and CDR2 FQGNSA. This CDR3 is 12 amino acids long. V was trimmed by 5 bases and J by 5 bases, leaving 8 bases between them.

The chain combines TRBV5-1 with TRBJ2-7; maybe TRBD2 (5 bases). This CDR3 is built from 11 residues. Germline V gene data show CDR1 as SGHRS and CDR2 as YFSETQ. Trimming stripped 6 bases from V and 4 bases from J, with 8 bases between. Here the CDR3 reads CASTEGYEQYF. In DNA form, the CDR3 reads TGCGCCAGCACCGAGGGTTACGAGCAGTACTTC.

This rearrangement joins TRBV2 to TRBJ2-7; D not certain. The ends were cut back, 3 bases at V and 3 bases at J, with 6 bases in the middle. The CDR3 contains 12 residues. Per germline, CDR1 SNHLY and CDR2 FYNNEI. As DNA, the CDR3 is TGTGCCAGCAGTGAGCACAGCTACGAGCAGTACTTC. It yields the protein CASSEHSYEQYF.

This sequence joins TRBV6-1 and TRBJ1-2; no clear D. V lost 0 bases and J 8 bases, leaving 16 bases between the germline ends. There are 15 residues in the CDR3. CDR1 and CDR2 from the germline V gene are MNHNS and SASEGT. The CDR3 loop reads CASSEAFPPLFGYTF. In nucleotides, the CDR3 is TGTGCCAGCAGTGAAGCGTTCCCTCCCCTCTTCGGCTACACCTTC.

The CDR3 region has the DNA TGTGCCAGCAGTTGGACACTAGCGGGAGTATTGGATGAGCAGTTCTTC. It yields the protein CASSWTLAGVLDEQFF. This sequence joins TRBV27 and TRBJ2-1, with TRBD2 matching 11 bases. The length of the CDR3 is 16 residues. J was trimmed by 8 bases and V by 4 bases; bases with no gene match: 10. CDR1 and CDR2 from the germline V gene are MNHEY and SMNVEV (reference sequence).

The chain carries TRBV28 and TRBJ2-5, with D possibly TRBD1 on 6 matching bases. The germline V gene has CDR1 MDHEN and CDR2 SYDVKM. V was cut by 6 bases and J by 1 base, with 21 bases left in between. This CDR3 contains 17 residues. CDR3 sequence reads: CASSRIHYRVGQETQYF. For the CDR3, the DNA is TGTGCCAGCAGCCGAATACACTACAGGGTCGGCCAAGAGACCCAGTACTTC.

The chain links TRBV2 to TRBJ2-2; 10 bases map to TRBD2. The CDR3 runs to 17 residues. V was pared by 2 bases and J by 7 bases, with 10 bases of the junction left unmatched. CDR1 is SNHLY and CDR2 is FYNNEI in the germline V gene. The CDR3 DNA is TGTGCCAGCAGTGAATTACCAGCGGGAGGGCCGGGCGGGGAGCTGTTTTTT. Translating gives CASSELPAGGPGGELFF.

The chain employs TRBV18 and TRBJ2-7, with a possible D match to TRBD2 (5 bases). From germline, CDR1 is KGHSH and CDR2 LQKENI. V gave up 0 bases and J gave up 3 bases, with 9 bases separating them. This CDR3 contains 14 residues. In DNA, the CDR3 is TGTGCCAGCTCACCACCGGGAGAAGGCTACGAGCAGTACTTC. Encoded protein: CASSPPGEGYEQYF.

The chain carries TRBV29-1 and TRBJ2-7, with 15 bases aligning to TRBD2. Germline lookup yields CDR1 SQVTM and CDR2 ANQGSEA. The CDR3 runs 14 residues. With 4 bases clipped from V and 7 bases from J, the junction kept 5 bases outside the gene matches. The CDR3 loop is CSVGDGLAGGEQYF. DNA of the CDR3: TGCAGCGTTGGAGACGGACTAGCGGGAGGGGAGCAGTACTTC.